The clone carrying this T cell receptor (beta chain) was found once. What it binds is unknown. This sample is drawn from a study of vaccination and CD4 T cells after COVID-19. Sequencing of DNA taken from cultured CD4+ T cells relied on the Oncomine TCR Beta short-read assay. TCRdb re-derived calls from the PCR reads in MiXCR, one entry per CDR3 protein. This sample carries 16,000 or so distinct CDR3 sequences, 75% of them seen once, and the ten largest clones take roughly 9.4%. Regarding treatment: roughly ten-day PBMC culture with coronavirus spike peptide pools or control peptides (ViraFEST assay). The sample in question was CD4+ T cells from blood, cultured in vitro, obtained after SARS-CoV-2 vaccination. This TCR derives from a human donor who received a COVID-19 vaccine.

CDR3 nucleotide sequence: TGCAGTGCTAGAAGGGGTGAGTGGACTGAAGCTTTCTTT. This sequence encodes CSARRGEWTEAFF. The chain has TRBV20-1 and TRBJ1-1; D possibly corresponds to TRBD1 (5 bases). Germline V CDR1 and CDR2: DFQATT, SNEGSKA (reference sequence). CDR3 size: 13 residues. V was cut by 2 bases and J by 5 bases, with 12 bases left in between.